This T cell receptor beta chain was obtained from a study of shared clonotypes between healthy human individuals. Study information: CD4 naive and memory got three plates each, CD8 naive two, CD8 memory one. Whole-study results and caveats: Genetic and exposure-history diversity was limited by the small donor number.

Sequencing used immunoSEQ multiplex PCR; TCRdb keeps in-frame clones, though not all of them. The data contain under 2,000,000 clones, about 95% of them seen just once; the ten biggest clones take up under 1.5%. CD8 cells classed as naive were CD45RO-negative and positively selected for CCR7, excluding terminally differentiated effector memory CD45RA+ cells. The donors were adults (healthy and HIV-negative) with no recent acute infections or vaccinations. Of note for this clone: Its antigen is not identified.

V shed 4 bases, J shed 1 base, and the junction held 11 bases outside the gene matches. CDR3 length: 18 residues. Germline V gene lookup returns CDR1 PRHDT and CDR2 FYEKMQ (reference sequence). The receptor was derived from a man aged 18 to 29 in good health. The sequenced sample consisted of naive CD8+ T cells sorted from blood. V usage is TRBV13 and J usage is TRBJ1-1; TRBD1 matches 11 bases. CDR3 loop: CASSYTPGQGVGNTEAFF. CDR3 DNA sequence: TGTGCCAGCAGCTACACTCCGGGACAGGGGGTGGGGAACACTGAAGCTTTCTTT. Looking up the rest from reference TRBV13 and TRBJ1-1 gives the full variable domain: AAGVIQSPRHLIKEKRETATLKCYPIPRHDTVYWYQQGPGQDPQFLISFYEKMQSDKGSIPDRFSAQQFSDYHSELNMSSLELGDSALYFCASSYTPGQGVGNTEAFFGQGTRLTVV.